The 10 T cell receptor beta chains in this list originate from one sample, sequenced in a study of neurological immune-mediated disorders. MiXCR was run by TCRdb on the 5' RACE reads, yielding one entry per CDR3 protein. The data hold tens of thousands of distinct CDR3 sequences, with roughly 5.6% observed a single time. Sequenced input: PBMCs. The receptors originated from a human donor with multiple sclerosis. The donor label of this sample is uncertain.

This clonotype has a handful of counts. The rearrangement joins TRBV25-1 to TRBJ1-4, with TRBD1 as a possible D gene (5 bases). Germline lookup yields CDR1 MGHDK and CDR2 SYGVNS. This CDR3 is 14 amino acids long. V was shortened by 3 bases and J by 7 bases, with 12 bases between the two germline ends. CDR3 residues: CASSETQGGEKLFF. In DNA, the CDR3 is TGTGCCAGCAGTGAGACGCAGGGAGGTGAAAAACTGTTTTTT. Filled out from reference TRBV25-1 and TRBJ1-4, the complete variable domain reads EADIYQTPRYLVIGTGKKITLECSQTMGHDKMYWYQQDPGMELHLIHYSYGVNSTEKGDLSSESTVSRIRTEHFPLTLESARPSHTSQYLCASSETQGGEKLFFGSGTQLSVL.

This clonotype was found many times. The chain recombines TRBV29-1 with TRBJ2-1; D unresolved. This CDR3 region has 13 residues. The V end was cut by 1 base, the J end by 6 bases, with 10 bases between. CDR1 is SQVTM, CDR2 ANQGSEA, per germline. CDR3: CSVEGTVLNEQFF. CDR3 DNA: TGCAGCGTTGAAGGCACAGTTCTCAATGAGCAGTTCTTC.

This clonotype was observed at least ten times. J is TRBJ2-3 and V is TRBV2; D is tentatively TRBD1 or TRBD2 (6 bases each). The CDR3 sequence is 15 residues long. V lost 2 bases, J lost 4 bases, and 13 bases lay in between. Germline values: CDR1 SNHLY, CDR2 FYNNEI. CDR3 region: CASSELTGAPDTQYF. CDR3 coding DNA: TGTGCCAGCAGTGAATTAACGGGGGCCCCAGATACGCAGTATTTT.

In its sample, this clonotype was seen many times. The chain couples TRBV18 to TRBJ1-2, with D unresolved. Trimming stripped 0 bases from V and 1 base from J, with 15 bases between. The CDR3 runs to 17 residues. The germline V gene encodes CDR1 KGHSH and CDR2 LQKENI. CDR3 coding DNA: TGTGCCAGCTCACCACCTTCGGTCGGTCGGAGTAACTATGGCTACACCTTC. It is translated as CASSPPSVGRSNYGYTF. Full variable domain (outside the CDR3, taken from reference TRBV18 and TRBJ1-2): NAGVMQNPRHLVRRRGQEARLRCSPMKGHSHVYWYRQLPEEGLKFMVYLQKENIIDESGMPKERFSAEFPKEGPSILRIQQVVRGDSAAYFCASSPPSVGRSNYGYTFGSGTRLTVV.

The sample holds many counts of this clonotype. The rearrangement uses TRBV7-9 and TRBJ1-6, with no clear D. CDR3 length: 12 amino acids. With 1 base removed from V and 8 bases from J, the gap between germline ends came to 3 bases. The germline V gene has CDR1 SEHNR and CDR2 FQNEAQ (reference sequence). CDR3 DNA: TGTGCCAGCAGCTTAGGGGATTCACCCCTCCACTTT. Protein sequence: CASSLGDSPLHF.

This clonotype has a count of ten or more. The V and J genes are TRBV2 and TRBJ2-7; D remains unclear. Trimming pared 6 bases from V and 3 bases from J, leaving 3 bases between. The CDR3 extends over 10 amino acids. The germline CDR1 and CDR2 sequences are SNHLY and FYNNEI. CDR3 loop: CASSFYEQYF. CDR3 sequence (DNA): TGTGCCAGCAGCTTCTACGAGCAGTACTTC.

Many counts were recorded for this clonotype. J is TRBJ1-6 and V is TRBV5-1; 8 bases align to TRBD1. The junction had 8 bases not matched to a gene; V was cut back by 4 bases and J by 8 bases. The length of the CDR3 is 15 residues. Germline assignment: CDR1 SGHRS and CDR2 YFSETQ. The CDR3 bases are TGCGCCAGCAGCGACTACAGGGGGATCGATTCACCCCTCCACTTT. Protein product: CASSDYRGIDSPLHF.

This clonotype was counted at least ten times. The V call is TRBV20-1, the J call TRBJ1-6; D is unresolved. The germline V gene encodes CDR1 DFQATT and CDR2 SNEGSKA (reference sequence). The length of the CDR3 is 15 residues. The ends were cut back, 0 bases at V and 4 bases at J, with 10 bases in the middle. CDR3: CSARDVTEYNSPLHF. CDR3 in DNA: TGCAGTGCTAGAGACGTGACTGAGTATAATTCACCCCTCCACTTT.

The sample holds many counts of this clonotype. The J gene is TRBJ2-7, the V gene TRBV20-1; TRBD2 might be the D (5 bases). This CDR3 region has 12 residues. Trimming pared 3 bases from V and 6 bases from J, leaving 12 bases between. CDR1 and CDR2 from the germline V gene are DFQATT and SNEGSKA (reference sequence). Here the CDR3 reads CSASEGAGEQYF. In DNA, the CDR3 is TGCAGTGCTAGCGAGGGCGCGGGCGAGCAGTACTTC.

This clonotype was seen repeatedly, ten times or more. The CDR3 here is CSARDGGLNTGELFF. In nucleotides, the CDR3 is TGCAGTGCTAGAGATGGAGGGTTGAACACCGGGGAGCTGTTTTTT. The chain recombines TRBV20-1 with TRBJ2-2, with D possibly TRBD2 on 6 matching bases. The germline CDR1 and CDR2 sequences are DFQATT and SNEGSKA (reference sequence). V lost 0 bases to trimming and J lost 1 base, with 9 bases between them. This CDR3 has 15 residues.